What follows describes a single T cell receptor (beta chain). The sample belongs to a study of blood T cells in healthy people across ages. Through a sample-barcoded 5' primer and a J-beta primer mix, a second PCR was run for 7 to 11 cycles. At least 2.5 million CDR3-containing paired-end reads were obtained per sample. One entry per CDR3 protein, called by TCRdb with MiXCR from the 5' RACE reads. The table shows more than 800,000 distinct CDR3 sequences, with 35% to 50% occurring only once. The ends were cut back, 5 bases at V and 6 bases at J, with 17 bases in the middle. The CDR3 is 15 amino acids. The germline V gene encodes CDR1 SGHTA and CDR2 FQGNSA.

V and J are TRBV7-2 and TRBJ2-1; possibly TRBD2 for D (6 bases). The specimen sequenced was blood. The receptor's source is a woman aged 55-70 years in good health. DNA of the CDR3: TGTGCCAGCAGCCCCTCATGGGGCGGGACCAATGAGCAGTTCTTC. The encoded protein is CASSPSWGGTNEQFF.